A selection of T cell receptor beta chains follows, all from one sample in a study of T cells in Graves' hyperthyroidism and ophthalmopathy. TCRdb re-analysed the multiplex PCR reads in MiXCR, keeping a single row per CDR3 protein. This repertoire shows 540,000 or so distinct CDR3 sequences, about 45% found once; its top ten account for 15% to 20%. The material sequenced was peripheral blood or thyroid tissue (not recorded which). These receptor sequences come from an adult woman with Graves' disease, either hyperthyroidism or ophthalmopathy (not recorded which). Both conserved end residues are part of each CDR3. Each record gives: clone size, V gene, D gene, J gene, CDR3 protein, CDR3 DNA. The D gene is left open where the match is weak. Clone size is shown for a subset of rows, as once, few, many or a class of expanded clone.

>once|TRBV2|NA|TRBJ2-3
CASSGPRDEEQYF
TGTGCCAGCAGCGGGCCCCGGGACGAAGAGCAGTATTTT
>many|TRBV7-3|NA|TRBJ1-2
CASSSGVDGPYGYTF
TGTGCCAGCAGCTCAGGGGTGGACGGTCCCTATGGCTACACCTTC
>many|TRBV7-2|NA|TRBJ1-3
CASSPQVGYSGNTIYF
TGTGCCAGCAGCCCCCAGGTTGGGTACTCTGGAAACACCATATATTTT
>NA|TRBV19|TRBD1|TRBJ2-2
CASKPRTDRDRDTGELFF
TGTGCCAGTAAACCAAGAACAGACAGGGACCGGGACACCGGGGAGCTGTTTTTT
>once|TRBV7-2|NA|TRBJ1-2
CASSLKGEAGGYTF
TGTGCCAGCAGCTTAAAGGGGGAAGCGGGCGGCTACACCTTC
>many|TRBV13|TRBD1|TRBJ1-1
CASSQTGGEAFF
TGTGCCAGCAGCCAAACAGGGGGCGAGGCTTTCTTT
>many|TRBV7-9|TRBD1|TRBJ2-6
CASSSHPRQGARSGANVLTF
TGTGCCAGCAGCTCTCACCCACGACAGGGGGCGCGCTCTGGGGCCAACGTCCTGACTTTC
>many|TRBV2|NA|TRBJ1-3
CASMFTGNTIYF
TGTGCCAGCATGTTCACTGGAAACACCATATATTTT
>many|TRBV24-1|TRBD1|TRBJ1-5
CATSENTGGSQPQHF
TGTGCCACCAGTGAAAATACAGGGGGCAGTCAGCCCCAGCATTTT
>NA|TRBV10-3|NA|TRBJ2-7
CAISESRGIAYF
TGTGCCATCAGTGAGTCGAGGGGTATCGCGTACTTC
>NA|TRBV10-3|NA|TRBJ2-7
CAIMTGPYEQYF
TGTGCCATCATGACGGGGCCCTACGAGCAGTACTTC
>many|TRBV13|NA|TRBJ2-7
CASSSTSVYYEQYF
TGTGCCAGCAGCTCCACTTCCGTCTACTACGAGCAGTACTTC
>many|TRBV10-3|TRBD1|TRBJ2-7
CAISGVQGTAFSYEQYF
TGTGCCATCAGTGGGGTTCAGGGGACAGCGTTCTCCTACGAGCAGTACTTC
>NA|TRBV7-6|NA|TRBJ2-7
CASSLAGGQGGNEQYF
TGTGCCAGCAGCTTAGCCGGGGGGCAGGGAGGCAACGAGCAGTACTTC
>many|TRBV12-3/TRBV12-4|NA|TRBJ1-6
CASVKDRNSYNSPLHF
TGTGCCAGCGTAAAGGACCGAAACTCCTATAATTCACCCCTCCACTTT
>NA|TRBV2|TRBD1|TRBJ2-7
CASSRDREHEQYF
TGTGCCAGCAGTCGGGACAGGGAGCACGAGCAGTACTTC
>many|TRBV5-8|NA|TRBJ1-4
CASSLAGSTTNEKLFF
TGTGCCAGCAGCTTGGCGGGGTCGACCACCAATGAAAAACTGTTTTTT
>once|TRBV15|TRBD1|TRBJ1-4
CATNRGQGEEKLFF
TGTGCCACCAACAGAGGACAGGGGGAAGAAAAACTGTTTTTT
>NA|TRBV5-1|TRBD1|TRBJ1-1
CASSPQGGEAFF
TGCGCCAGCAGCCCGCAGGGGGGTGAAGCTTTCTTT
>NA|TRBV27|TRBD2|TRBJ2-5
CASSFSPLAGKETQYF
TGTGCCAGCAGTTTTAGTCCGCTAGCGGGAAAAGAGACCCAGTACTTC
>few|TRBV28|TRBD1|TRBJ2-7
CASSSLAGTGTYEQYF
TGTGCCAGCAGTTCACTAGCCGGGACAGGGACCTACGAGCAGTACTTC
>once|TRBV7-6|NA|TRBJ1-2
CASSSGSPALLCASSLVPVYGYTF
NA
>many|TRBV7-9|TRBD1|TRBJ2-7
CASSRTPRGPNEQYF
TGTGCCAGCAGCCGCACACCTAGGGGGCCCAACGAGCAGTACTTC
>NA|TRBV7-2|NA|TRBJ1-6
CASSLDISPLHF
TGTGCCAGCAGCCTAGACATTTCACCCCTCCACTTT
>many|TRBV6-6|TRBD1|TRBJ1-1
CASSLTGGENTEAFF
TGTGCCAGCAGTTTGACAGGGGGCGAGAACACTGAAGCTTTCTTT
>NA|TRBV20-1|NA|TRBJ1-4
CSATGTYNEKLFF
TGCAGTGCTACAGGGACCTATAATGAAAAACTGTTTTTT
>many|TRBV2|TRBD2|TRBJ2-2
CASSEPRAGSTGELFF
TGTGCCAGCAGTGAACCCCGAGCGGGAAGCACCGGGGAGCTGTTTTTT
>many|TRBV15|NA|TRBJ1-5
CATSPGARQPQHF
TGTGCCACCAGCCCAGGGGCGCGCCAGCCCCAGCATTTT
>few|TRBV29-1|NA|TRBJ2-7
CSVEDKDYEQYF
TGCAGCGTTGAAGACAAGGACTACGAGCAGTACTTC
>NA|TRBV5-1|NA|TRBJ1-6
CASSSGGWENSPLHF
TGCGCCAGCAGCTCTGGAGGGTGGGAGAACTCACCCCTCCACTTT
>many|TRBV6-5|NA|TRBJ2-7
CASSYSRAGPYEQYF
TGTGCCAGCAGTTACTCGAGGGCAGGTCCATACGAGCAGTACTTC
>NA|TRBV28|NA|TRBJ2-2
CASIPTGHTGELFF
TGTGCCAGCATTCCCACAGGGCACACCGGGGAGCTGTTTTTT
>NA|TRBV24-1|NA|TRBJ1-1
CATSDRGDTEAFF
TGTGCCACCAGTGATAGGGGCGACACTGAAGCTTTCTTT
>many|TRBV7-8|NA|TRBJ1-5
CASSLGVTGRNQPQHF
TGTGCCAGCAGCTTAGGAGTGACAGGTCGGAATCAGCCCCAGCATTTT
>many|TRBV2|NA|TRBJ1-1
CASTSQTRTEAFF
TGTGCCAGCACCTCCCAAACGCGCACTGAAGCTTTCTTT
>NA|TRBV29-1|NA|TRBJ2-2
CSVEGLNTGELFF
TGCAGCGTTGAGGGACTTAACACCGGGGAGCTGTTTTTT
>NA|TRBV6-2/TRBV6-3|TRBD2|TRBJ2-3
CASSPLAGRGADTQYF
TGTGCCAGCAGTCCACTAGCGGGGCGCGGCGCAGATACGCAGTATTTT
>NA|TRBV7-8|TRBD1|TRBJ1-5
CASSLGLGQSNQPQHF
TGTGCCAGCAGCTTAGGTTTGGGACAGAGCAATCAGCCCCAGCATTTT
>many|TRBV7-2|NA|TRBJ2-2
CASSLTGVVGELFF
TGTGCCAGCAGCTTAACGGGAGTTGTCGGGGAGCTGTTTTTT
>many|TRBV29-1|TRBD2|TRBJ2-5
CSVRGRAGETQYF
TGCAGCGTTCGCGGGAGGGCCGGAGAGACCCAGTACTTC
>many|TRBV4-2|TRBD1|TRBJ1-2
CASSQDRGDYGYTF
TGTGCCAGCAGCCAAGACAGGGGGGACTATGGCTACACCTTC
>NA|TRBV2|TRBD1|TRBJ1-6
CASSSEGAGKWALHF
TGTGCCAGCAGTTCGGAGGGGGCAGGGAAGTGGGCCCTCCACTTT
>once|TRBV6-2/TRBV6-3|NA|TRBJ1-1
CASSLRRREAFF
TGTGCCAGCAGTTTAAGGCGGAGGGAAGCTTTCTTT
>many|TRBV5-1|NA|TRBJ2-5
CASSGTGQTQYF
TGCGCCAGCAGCGGGACGGGCCAGACCCAGTACTTC
>NA|TRBV29-1|NA|TRBJ1-1
CSVVAGGNTEAFF
TGCAGCGTTGTAGCCGGGGGGAACACTGAAGCTTTCTTT
>NA|TRBV29-1|NA|TRBJ2-5
CSAEGTAQETQYF
TGCAGCGCGGAAGGGACCGCCCAAGAGACCCAGTACTTC
>many|TRBV7-8|NA|TRBJ1-1
CASTYIRANTEAFF
TGTGCCAGCACCTACATTCGGGCGAACACTGAAGCTTTCTTT
>NA|TRBV7-9|TRBD1|TRBJ1-3
CASSSGTGNGNTIYF
TGTGCCAGCAGCTCCGGGACAGGGAACGGAAACACCATATATTTT
>NA|TRBV7-9|TRBD1|TRBJ2-1
CASSLTRGQRDSYNEQFF
TGTGCCAGCAGCTTAACCCGGGGACAGCGCGACTCCTACAATGAGCAGTTCTTC
>NA|TRBV7-6|NA|TRBJ1-3
CASSPSNTIYF
TGTGCCAGCAGTCCGAGTAACACCATATATTTT
>NA|TRBV9|TRBD2|TRBJ2-2
CASSWAGENTGELFF
TGTGCCAGCAGTTGGGCGGGAGAGAACACCGGGGAGCTGTTTTTT
>NA|TRBV20-1|NA|TRBJ2-2
CSARRVGSCFF
NA
>many|TRBV5-1|NA|TRBJ2-7
CASSLLGNSYEQYF
TGCGCCAGCAGCTTGTTAGGAAACTCCTACGAGCAGTACTTC
>many|TRBV7-9|TRBD2|TRBJ2-7
CASSQSRWGTSLPEQYF
TGTGCCAGCAGCCAGAGCCGTTGGGGGACTAGCCTTCCCGAGCAGTACTTC
>many|TRBV5-1|TRBD2|TRBJ2-2
CASSPSGQNTGELFF
TGCGCCAGCAGCCCTAGCGGACAAAACACCGGGGAGCTGTTTTTT